This TCR beta chain is from a study of T cells in Graves' hyperthyroidism and ophthalmopathy. This clonotype appeared many times. Antigen unknown. Study observations and caveats: The majority of expanded thyroid clonotypes above 0.001 also appeared in blood.

TCR beta CDR3 regions were amplified from RNA transcripts. First-round RT-PCR with HTBI primers amplified the TCR CDR3 region. TCRdb reprocessed the multiplex PCR reads via MiXCR and lists one record per CDR3 protein. The table includes more than 550,000 distinct CDR3 sequences, nearly 45% detected once. V was pared by 5 bases and J by 2 bases, with 3 bases of the junction left unmatched. Germline CDR1 and CDR2: SEHNR and FQNEAQ (reference sequence). This CDR3 spans 13 amino acids. Source material: peripheral blood or thyroid tissue (not recorded which). The V call is TRBV7-9, the J call TRBJ2-7; 7 bases align to TRBD2. The TCR was taken from an adult man with Graves' disease, either hyperthyroidism or ophthalmopathy (not recorded which). CDR3 bases: TGTGCCAGCAGCGGACGGGGGGCCTACGAGCAGTACTTC. This encodes CASSGRGAYEQYF.